The present T cell receptor (beta chain) was sequenced within a study of T cell clonality in common variable immunodeficiency. Aged roughly 8 to 65 years, CVID subjects averaged about 40 years old. This clone occurred many times. What it binds is unknown. The read terminates 3 residues ahead of where the CDR3 ends, so the germline J gene completes it. Study conclusions and caveats: Reportedly, TCR beta sequences from common variable immunodeficiency showed fewer deletions and N-nucleotide insertions.

Control and CVID samples contributed equal amounts of genomic DNA. The repertoire was sequenced with immunoSEQ multiplex PCR; TCRdb's copy has only in-frame clones and lacks some. The sample includes about 26,000 clones, none of them occurring once. The CDR3 spans 15 residues. Trimming at V came to 5 bases and at J to 1 base, leaving 7 bases not matched to a gene. Germline CDR1 and CDR2: SEHNR and FQNEAQ (reference sequence). The chain uses TRBV7-9 and TRBJ2-7, with TRBD1 matching over 8 bases. Sequenced: peripheral blood mononuclear cells. This TCR came from a human donor with common variable immunodeficiency. This CDR3 is CASSNSGTGSYEQYF. Partial CDR3 DNA: TGTGCCAGCAGCAATTCCGGGACAGGATCCTACGAG.